This paragraph covers one T cell receptor beta chain sequence. Assay used: immunoSEQ multiplex PCR; TCRdb lists only in-frame clones, some missing. The sample contains about 72,000 clones, approximately 86% of which appear only once. The CDR3 runs 15 residues. CDR1 and CDR2 from the germline V gene are SGDLS and YYNGEE. After removal of 0 bases from V and 6 bases from J, the junction contained 4 bases not matched to a gene. This specimen comes from a study of PD-L1 blockade in urothelial cancer. Study in general: The year 2014 saw patients start atezolizumab, 1,200 mg intravenously every 3 weeks. The analyses of blood took place 3 weeks (second dose) and 6 weeks after treatment start.

Time point: pretreatment peripheral blood. Metastatic or locally advanced urothelial carcinoma was present in the patients. This chain uses TRBV9 with TRBJ2-1; TRBD2 matches 9 bases. Specimen: PBMCs, collected around atezolizumab (anti-PD-L1) treatment. This receptor was taken from a man aged 55 to 70 with urothelial cancer. The CDR3 region is CASSVVAGGINEQFF. CDR3 bases: TGTGCCAGCAGCGTAGTGGCGGGGGGGATCAATGAGCAGTTCTTC.